These T cell receptor beta chains were read from a single sample in a study of blood T cell repertoires in COVID-19. Generated by immunoSEQ multiplex PCR, the TCRdb table keeps only in-frame clones and is missing some. The sample carries around 19,000 clones, roughly 78% recorded once. The sample was peripheral blood. The receptors here all came from a man older than 75 with acute or convalescent COVID-19. Both conserved end residues are part of each CDR3. Fields, in order: D gene, clone size, J gene, V gene, CDR3 DNA, CDR3 protein. A D gene is named only where the DNA matches it firmly. Size is omitted from some rows. Given values are once, few, many or a class for expanded clones.

d_gene: -; abundance: -; j_gene: TRBJ2-7; v_gene: TRBV28; CDR3nt: TGTGCCTCCGAGCTTACAGGGAATATCGGCTACGAGCAGTACTTC; CDR3aa: CASELTGNIGYEQYF
d_gene: -; abundance: -; j_gene: TRBJ2-7; v_gene: TRBV5-1; CDR3nt: TGCGCCAGCAGCTTGGGACAGGAGGTCTCCTACGAGCAGTACTTC; CDR3aa: CASSLGQEVSYEQYF
d_gene: TRBD1; abundance: -; j_gene: TRBJ1-1; v_gene: TRBV11-2; CDR3nt: TGTGCCAGCAGCTACTACACAGGGGGGACTGAAGCTTTCTTT; CDR3aa: CASSYYTGGTEAFF
d_gene: TRBD1; abundance: -; j_gene: TRBJ1-1; v_gene: TRBV5-1; CDR3nt: TGCGCCAGCAGCTCCATACAGGGGAATCTGAACACTGAAGCTTTCTTT; CDR3aa: CASSSIQGNLNTEAFF
d_gene: -; abundance: few; j_gene: TRBJ1-2; v_gene: TRBV12-3/TRBV12-4; CDR3nt: TGTGCCAGCAGTGCCAGGGGTTCCTATGGCTACACCTTC; CDR3aa: CASSARGSYGYTF
d_gene: -; abundance: -; j_gene: TRBJ1-4; v_gene: TRBV7-9; CDR3nt: TGTGCCAGCTCCACACTAGTGGGGGGACTGTTTTTT; CDR3aa: CASSTLVGGLFF
d_gene: TRBD1; abundance: -; j_gene: TRBJ1-1; v_gene: TRBV18; CDR3nt: TGTGCCAGCGCTGCGCGTAGTTTAGCAGGGGGGAACACTGAAGCTTTCTTT; CDR3aa: CASAARSLAGGNTEAFF
d_gene: TRBD1; abundance: -; j_gene: TRBJ1-5; v_gene: TRBV7-9; CDR3nt: TGTGCCAGCAGCGTGGACAGGGGGCAGCCCCAGCATTTT; CDR3aa: CASSVDRGQPQHF
d_gene: TRBD2; abundance: -; j_gene: TRBJ2-2; v_gene: TRBV6-2/TRBV6-3; CDR3nt: TGTGCCAGCAGTTACAGGGCACTAGCGGGAGGGCGCACCGGGGAGCTGTTTTTT; CDR3aa: CASSYRALAGGRTGELFF
d_gene: -; abundance: -; j_gene: TRBJ1-5; v_gene: TRBV6-2/TRBV6-3; CDR3nt: TGTGCCAGCAGTTACTCGAGACAGCGCAATCAGCCCCAGCATTTT; CDR3aa: CASSYSRQRNQPQHF
d_gene: -; abundance: -; j_gene: TRBJ1-6; v_gene: TRBV4-3; CDR3nt: TGCGCCAGCAGCCTAGGGGCAGGGATGAGATCACCCCTCCACTTT; CDR3aa: CASSLGAGMRSPLHF
d_gene: TRBD2; abundance: -; j_gene: TRBJ2-3; v_gene: TRBV7-2; CDR3nt: TGTGCCAGCAGCTTAACTAGCGGACTCACAGATACGCAGTATTTT; CDR3aa: CASSLTSGLTDTQYF
d_gene: -; abundance: -; j_gene: TRBJ1-5; v_gene: TRBV28; CDR3nt: TGTGCCAGCAGCTGGGCCGGCTACAATCAGCCCCAGCATTTT; CDR3aa: CASSWAGYNQPQHF
d_gene: -; abundance: few; j_gene: TRBJ2-3; v_gene: TRBV5-1; CDR3nt: TGCGCCAGCAGCTTGCCCCGCGGGGACGATACGCAGTATTTT; CDR3aa: CASSLPRGDDTQYF
d_gene: -; abundance: -; j_gene: TRBJ2-1; v_gene: TRBV25-1; CDR3nt: TGTGCCAGCAGTGAATATTCAAAATCCTACAATGAGCAGTTCTTC; CDR3aa: CASSEYSKSYNEQFF
d_gene: TRBD2; abundance: once; j_gene: TRBJ2-1; v_gene: TRBV5-4; CDR3nt: TGTGCCAGCAGCTTGGTCGTGTTTAGCGGGAAAAACAATGAGCAGTTCTTC; CDR3aa: CASSLVVFSGKNNEQFF
d_gene: -; abundance: few; j_gene: TRBJ1-3; v_gene: TRBV30; CDR3nt: TGTGCCTGGAGTGTAGCCAGGGGAAACACCATATATTTT; CDR3aa: CAWSVARGNTIYF
d_gene: -; abundance: -; j_gene: TRBJ2-1; v_gene: TRBV5-6; CDR3nt: TGTGCCAGCAGCTTCCCTTTAAGGGGTGGCGAGCAGTTCTTC; CDR3aa: CASSFPLRGGEQFF
d_gene: -; abundance: -; j_gene: TRBJ2-6; v_gene: TRBV11-2; CDR3nt: TGTGCCAGCAGCGTCGGACAACACACCGTCCTGACTTTC; CDR3aa: CASSVGQHTVLTF
d_gene: -; abundance: -; j_gene: TRBJ2-1; v_gene: TRBV1; CDR3nt: TGCACCAGCCGCTCCGGGACTAGCGGGAGTAATGAGCAGTTCTTC; CDR3aa: CTSRSGTSGSNEQFF
d_gene: -; abundance: once; j_gene: TRBJ1-6; v_gene: TRBV6-5; CDR3nt: TGTGCCAGCAGTACAGGGTATAATTCACCCCTCCACTTT; CDR3aa: CASSTGYNSPLHF
d_gene: TRBD2; abundance: -; j_gene: TRBJ2-1; v_gene: TRBV15; CDR3nt: TGTGCCACCAGCAGCCCAGCGGGAGTCATCAATGAGCAGTTCTTC; CDR3aa: CATSSPAGVINEQFF
d_gene: -; abundance: -; j_gene: TRBJ2-3; v_gene: TRBV18; CDR3nt: TGTGCCAGCTCACCGTCGGGGACAGATACGCAGTATTTT; CDR3aa: CASSPSGTDTQYF
d_gene: TRBD1; abundance: -; j_gene: TRBJ1-1; v_gene: TRBV4-3; CDR3nt: TGCGCCAGCAGCCAAGATTTCGGACAGGGGATGAACACTGAAGCTTTCTTT; CDR3aa: CASSQDFGQGMNTEAFF
d_gene: -; abundance: -; j_gene: TRBJ2-3; v_gene: TRBV19; CDR3nt: TGTGCCAGTAGTATCTCGACGGGAGCTGTTGATACGCAGTATTTT; CDR3aa: CASSISTGAVDTQYF
d_gene: -; abundance: once; j_gene: TRBJ1-3; v_gene: TRBV19; CDR3nt: TGTGCCAGCGCCCGGGGGGAACACTCTGGAAACACCATATATTTT; CDR3aa: CASARGEHSGNTIYF
d_gene: -; abundance: -; j_gene: TRBJ2-3; v_gene: TRBV7-8; CDR3nt: TGTGCCAGCATCACCGGCGGACAGACTAGCACAGATACGCAGTATTTT; CDR3aa: CASITGGQTSTDTQYF
d_gene: -; abundance: -; j_gene: TRBJ1-2; v_gene: TRBV19; CDR3nt: TGTGCCAGTAAGTCGACAGCCCGGGGGGATGGCTACACCTTC; CDR3aa: CASKSTARGDGYTF
d_gene: -; abundance: -; j_gene: TRBJ1-4; v_gene: TRBV18; CDR3nt: TGTGCCAGCTCACCACCGGTAGGAGGGGCACGAGAAAAACTGTTTTTT; CDR3aa: CASSPPVGGAREKLFF
d_gene: -; abundance: -; j_gene: TRBJ2-3; v_gene: TRBV11-2; CDR3nt: TGTGCCAGCAGCTCCAGGGTCCAGTCTACAGATACGCAGTATTTT; CDR3aa: CASSSRVQSTDTQYF
d_gene: -; abundance: -; j_gene: TRBJ2-6; v_gene: TRBV19; CDR3nt: TGTGCCAGTAGTCCTCAGGGGCTTGGGGCCAACGTCCTGACTTTC; CDR3aa: CASSPQGLGANVLTF